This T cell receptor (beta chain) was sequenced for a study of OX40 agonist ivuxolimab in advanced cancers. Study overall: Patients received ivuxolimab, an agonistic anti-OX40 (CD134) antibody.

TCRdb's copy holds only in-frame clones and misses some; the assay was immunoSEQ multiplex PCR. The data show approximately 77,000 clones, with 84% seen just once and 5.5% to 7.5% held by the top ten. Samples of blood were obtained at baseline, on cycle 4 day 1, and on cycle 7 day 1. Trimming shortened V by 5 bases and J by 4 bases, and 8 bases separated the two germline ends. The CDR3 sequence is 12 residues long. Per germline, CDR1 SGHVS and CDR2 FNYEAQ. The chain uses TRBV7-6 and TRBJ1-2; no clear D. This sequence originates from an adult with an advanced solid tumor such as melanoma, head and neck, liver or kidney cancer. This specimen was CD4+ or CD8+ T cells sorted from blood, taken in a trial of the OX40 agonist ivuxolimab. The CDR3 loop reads CASSPLIYGYTF. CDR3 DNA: TGTGCCAGCAGCCCTCTAATCTATGGCTACACCTTC. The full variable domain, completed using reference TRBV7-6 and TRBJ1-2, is GAGVSQSPRYKVTKRGQDVALRCDPISGHVSLYWYRQALGQGPEFLTYFNYEAQQDKSGLPNDRFSAERPEGSISTLTIQRTEQRDSAMYRCASSPLIYGYTFGSGTRLTVV.